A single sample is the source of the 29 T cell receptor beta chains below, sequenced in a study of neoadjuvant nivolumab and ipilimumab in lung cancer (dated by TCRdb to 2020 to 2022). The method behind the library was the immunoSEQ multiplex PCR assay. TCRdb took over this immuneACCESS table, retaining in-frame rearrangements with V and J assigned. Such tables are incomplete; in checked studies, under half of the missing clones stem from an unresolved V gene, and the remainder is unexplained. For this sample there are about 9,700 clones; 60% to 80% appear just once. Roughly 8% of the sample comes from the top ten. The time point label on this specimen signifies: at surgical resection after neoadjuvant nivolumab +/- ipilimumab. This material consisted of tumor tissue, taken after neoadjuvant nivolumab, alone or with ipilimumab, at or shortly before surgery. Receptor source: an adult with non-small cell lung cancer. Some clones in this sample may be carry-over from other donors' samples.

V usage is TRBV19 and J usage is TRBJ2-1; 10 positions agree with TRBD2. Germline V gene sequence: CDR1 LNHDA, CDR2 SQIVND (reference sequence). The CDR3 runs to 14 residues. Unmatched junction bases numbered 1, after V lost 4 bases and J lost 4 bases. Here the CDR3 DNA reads TGTGCCAGTAGTAGTAGCGGGAGGTACAATGAGCAGTTCTTC. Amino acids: CASSSSGRYNEQFF.

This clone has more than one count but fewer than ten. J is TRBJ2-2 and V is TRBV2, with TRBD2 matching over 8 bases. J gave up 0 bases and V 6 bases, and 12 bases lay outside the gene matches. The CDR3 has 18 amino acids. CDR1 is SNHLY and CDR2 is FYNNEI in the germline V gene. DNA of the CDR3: TGTGCCAGCAGCGTTTTACGCGGGAGGCCTCCGAACACCGGGGAGCTGTTTTTT. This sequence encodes CASSVLRGRPPNTGELFF.

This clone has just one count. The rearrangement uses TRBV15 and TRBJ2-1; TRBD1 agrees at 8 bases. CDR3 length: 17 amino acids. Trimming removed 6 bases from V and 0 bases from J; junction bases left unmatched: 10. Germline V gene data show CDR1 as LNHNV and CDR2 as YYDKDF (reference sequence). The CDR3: CATRGDRGGSSYNEQFF. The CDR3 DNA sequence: TGTGCCACCAGAGGAGACAGGGGAGGTAGCTCCTACAATGAGCAGTTCTTC. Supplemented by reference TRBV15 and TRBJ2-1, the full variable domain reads DAMVIQNPRYQVTQFGKPVTLSCSQTLNHNVMYWYQQKSSQAPKLLFHYYDKDFNNEADTPDNFQSRRPNTSFCFLDIRSPGLGDTAMYLCATRGDRGGSSYNEQFFGPGTRLTVL.

As DNA, the CDR3 is TGTGCCAGCAGCTCCGTAAAGCGGGGGAGAAATCAAGAGACCCAGTACTTC. It is translated as CASSSVKRGRNQETQYF. This chain uses TRBV5-6 with TRBJ2-5, with 8 bases matching TRBD2. In germline, CDR1 is SGHDT, CDR2 YYEEEE. The CDR3 is 17 residues long. V dropped 3 bases and J dropped 2; count of bases not matched to a gene: 12.

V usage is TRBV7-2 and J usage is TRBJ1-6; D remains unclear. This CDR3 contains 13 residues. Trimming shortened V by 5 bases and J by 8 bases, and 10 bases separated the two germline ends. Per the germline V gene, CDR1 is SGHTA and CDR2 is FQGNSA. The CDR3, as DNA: TGTGCCAGCAGCCAGAGGCCCGATTCACCCCTCCACTTT. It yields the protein CASSQRPDSPLHF.

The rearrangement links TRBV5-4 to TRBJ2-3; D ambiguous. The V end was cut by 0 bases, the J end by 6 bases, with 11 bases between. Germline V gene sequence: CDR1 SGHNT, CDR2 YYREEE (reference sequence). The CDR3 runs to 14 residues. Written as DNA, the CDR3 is TGTGCCAGCAGCTTGGGGGTAGCCTCGGATACGCAGTATTTT. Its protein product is CASSLGVASDTQYF.

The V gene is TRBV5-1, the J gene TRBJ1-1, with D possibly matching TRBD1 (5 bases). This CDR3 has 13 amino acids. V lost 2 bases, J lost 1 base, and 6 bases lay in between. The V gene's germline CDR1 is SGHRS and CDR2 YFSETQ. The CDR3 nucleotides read TGCGCCAGCAGCTTCGGGGGGAACACTGAAGCTTTCTTT. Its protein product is CASSFGGNTEAFF.

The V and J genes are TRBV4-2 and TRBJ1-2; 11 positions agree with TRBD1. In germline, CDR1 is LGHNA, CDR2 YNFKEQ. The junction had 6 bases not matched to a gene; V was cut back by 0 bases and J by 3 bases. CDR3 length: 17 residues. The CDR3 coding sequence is TGTGCCAGCAGCCAAGATGACGGACAGGGGGCACACTATGGCTACACCTTC. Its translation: CASSQDDGQGAHYGYTF.

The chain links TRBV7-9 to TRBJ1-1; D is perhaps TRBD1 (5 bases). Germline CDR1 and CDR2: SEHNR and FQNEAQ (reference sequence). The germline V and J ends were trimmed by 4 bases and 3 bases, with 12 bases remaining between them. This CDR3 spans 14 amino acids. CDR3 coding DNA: TGTGCCAGCAGCTCGGGACTCAGGGACACTGAAGCTTTCTTT. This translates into CASSSGLRDTEAFF.

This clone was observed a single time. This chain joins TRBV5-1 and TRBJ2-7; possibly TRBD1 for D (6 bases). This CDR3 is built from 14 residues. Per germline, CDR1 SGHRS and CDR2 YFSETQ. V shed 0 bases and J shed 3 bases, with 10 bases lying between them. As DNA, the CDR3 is TGCGCCAGCAGCTTGGTAACAGGGATCTACGAGCAGTACTTC. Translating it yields CASSLVTGIYEQYF.

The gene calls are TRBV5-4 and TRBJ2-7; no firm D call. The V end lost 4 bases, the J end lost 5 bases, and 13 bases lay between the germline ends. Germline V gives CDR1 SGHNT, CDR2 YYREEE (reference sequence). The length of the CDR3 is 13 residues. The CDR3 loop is CASSLTPVHEQYF. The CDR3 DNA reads TGTGCCAGCAGCCTCACCCCGGTCCACGAGCAGTACTTC.

The CDR3 DNA reads TGCGCCAGCAGCCAAAGAGAGCTTCGGGGGGCTGGTACAGATACGCAGTATTTT. It codes for CASSQRELRGAGTDTQYF. The chain is built from TRBV4-1 and TRBJ2-3, with D possibly matching TRBD2 (7 bases). CDR1 and CDR2 from the germline V gene are MGHRA and YSYEKL. Trimming left V 2 bases short and J 3 bases short, with 21 bases between. The CDR3 runs 18 residues.

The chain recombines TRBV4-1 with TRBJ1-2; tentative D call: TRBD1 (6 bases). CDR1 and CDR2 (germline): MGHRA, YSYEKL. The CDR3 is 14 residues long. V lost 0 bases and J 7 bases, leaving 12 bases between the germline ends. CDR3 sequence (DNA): TGCGCCAGCAGCCAAGAAACTCGGACAGCTGGCTACACCTTC. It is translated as CASSQETRTAGYTF.

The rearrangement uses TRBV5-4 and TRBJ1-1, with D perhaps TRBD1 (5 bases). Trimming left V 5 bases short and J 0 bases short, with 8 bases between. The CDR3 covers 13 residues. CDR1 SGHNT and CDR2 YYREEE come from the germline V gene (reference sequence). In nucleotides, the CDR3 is TGTGCCAGCAGGCAGACAGTGAACACTGAAGCTTTCTTT. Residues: CASRQTVNTEAFF.

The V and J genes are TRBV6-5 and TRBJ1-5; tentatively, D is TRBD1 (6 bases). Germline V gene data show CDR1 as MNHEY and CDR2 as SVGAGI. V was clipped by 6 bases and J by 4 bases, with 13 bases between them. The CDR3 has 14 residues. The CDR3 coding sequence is TGTGCCAGCAGGCCCAGGGGAGGAAATCAGCCCCAGCATTTT. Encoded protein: CASRPRGGNQPQHF.

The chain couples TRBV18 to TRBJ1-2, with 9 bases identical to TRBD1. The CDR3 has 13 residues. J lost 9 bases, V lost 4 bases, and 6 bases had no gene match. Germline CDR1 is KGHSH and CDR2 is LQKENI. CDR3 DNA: TGTGCCAGCTCACTGGGACAGGGCCCTAGCTACACCTTC. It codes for CASSLGQGPSYTF.

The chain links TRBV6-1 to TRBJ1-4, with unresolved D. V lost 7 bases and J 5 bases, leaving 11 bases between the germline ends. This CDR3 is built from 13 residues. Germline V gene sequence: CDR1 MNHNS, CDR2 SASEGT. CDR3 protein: CASNQDGNEKLFF. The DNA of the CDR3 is TGTGCCAGCAACCAGGACGGGAATGAAAAACTGTTTTTT.

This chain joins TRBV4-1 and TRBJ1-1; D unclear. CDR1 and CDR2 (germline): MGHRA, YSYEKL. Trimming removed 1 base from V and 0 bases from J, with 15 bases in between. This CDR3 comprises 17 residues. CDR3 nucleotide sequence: TGCGCCAGCAGCCAAGGGGATCCGAGCAGTCTGAACACTGAAGCTTTCTTT. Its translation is CASSQGDPSSLNTEAFF.

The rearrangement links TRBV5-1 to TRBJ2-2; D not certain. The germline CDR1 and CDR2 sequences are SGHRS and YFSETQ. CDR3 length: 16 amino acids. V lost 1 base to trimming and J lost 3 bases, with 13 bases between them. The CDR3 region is CASSLQAASDTGELFF. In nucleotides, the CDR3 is TGCGCCAGCAGCTTGCAGGCTGCTTCGGACACCGGGGAGCTGTTTTTT.

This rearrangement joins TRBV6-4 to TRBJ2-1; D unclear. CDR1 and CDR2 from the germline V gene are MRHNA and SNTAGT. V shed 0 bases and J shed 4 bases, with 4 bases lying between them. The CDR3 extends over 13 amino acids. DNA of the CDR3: TGTGCCAGCAGTGACTCTGGGTACAATGAGCAGTTCTTC. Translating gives CASSDSGYNEQFF.

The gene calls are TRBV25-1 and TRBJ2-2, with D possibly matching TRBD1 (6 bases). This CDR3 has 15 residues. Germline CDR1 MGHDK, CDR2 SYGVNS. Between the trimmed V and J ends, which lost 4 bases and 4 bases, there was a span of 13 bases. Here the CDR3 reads CASSAENRVTGELFF. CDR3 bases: TGTGCCAGCAGTGCCGAGAACAGGGTCACCGGGGAGCTGTTTTTT.

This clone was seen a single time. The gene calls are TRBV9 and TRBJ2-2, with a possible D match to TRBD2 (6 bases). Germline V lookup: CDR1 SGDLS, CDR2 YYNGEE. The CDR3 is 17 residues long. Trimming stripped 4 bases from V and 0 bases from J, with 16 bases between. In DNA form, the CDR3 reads TGTGCCAGCAGCTCTCAATCCCTAGCGCCGAACACCGGGGAGCTGTTTTTT. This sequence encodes CASSSQSLAPNTGELFF.

CDR3 coding DNA: TGTGCCAGCAGCACAAGGGCCCCTGGCAGGGGAGGTAGCACTGAAGCTTTCTTT. It encodes CASSTRAPGRGGSTEAFF. The chain carries TRBV7-2 and TRBJ1-1; D may be TRBD1 (6 bases). Trimming shortened V by 5 bases and J by 4 bases, and 26 bases separated the two germline ends. CDR3 length: 18 residues. Germline CDR1 and CDR2: SGHTA and FQGNSA.

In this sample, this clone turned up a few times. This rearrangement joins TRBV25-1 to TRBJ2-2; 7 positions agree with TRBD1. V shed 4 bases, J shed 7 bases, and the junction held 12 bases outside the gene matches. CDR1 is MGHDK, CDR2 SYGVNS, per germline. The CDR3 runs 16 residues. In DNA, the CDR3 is TGTGCCAGCAGTGTAGGGATAGCAGGGGGTAACGGGGAGCTGTTTTTT. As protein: CASSVGIAGGNGELFF.

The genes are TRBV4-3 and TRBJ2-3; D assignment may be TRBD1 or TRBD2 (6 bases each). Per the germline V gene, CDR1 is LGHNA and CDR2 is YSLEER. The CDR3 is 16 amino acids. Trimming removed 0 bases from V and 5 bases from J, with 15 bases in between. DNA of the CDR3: TGCGCCAGCAGCCAAGATTTTCGGGGGCCCGGAGATACGCAGTATTTT. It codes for CASSQDFRGPGDTQYF.

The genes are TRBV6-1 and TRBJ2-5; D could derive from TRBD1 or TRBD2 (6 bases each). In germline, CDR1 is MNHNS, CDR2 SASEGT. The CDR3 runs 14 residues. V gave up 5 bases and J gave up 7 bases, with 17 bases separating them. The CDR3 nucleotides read TGTGCCAGCAGTTCCCAGGGAGGACAGAGGACCCAGTACTTC. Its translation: CASSSQGGQRTQYF.

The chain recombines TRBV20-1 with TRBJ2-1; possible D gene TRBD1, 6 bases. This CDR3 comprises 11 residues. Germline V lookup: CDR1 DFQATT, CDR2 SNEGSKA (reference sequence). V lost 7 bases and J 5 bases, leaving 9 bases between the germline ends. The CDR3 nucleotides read TGCAGTGGGACAGCTAACAATGAGCAGTTCTTC. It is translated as CSGTANNEQFF.

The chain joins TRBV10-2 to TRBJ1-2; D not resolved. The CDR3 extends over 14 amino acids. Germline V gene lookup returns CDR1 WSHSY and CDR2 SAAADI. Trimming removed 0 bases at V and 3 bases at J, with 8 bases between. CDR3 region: CASSESGIHYGYTF. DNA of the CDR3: TGCGCCAGCAGTGAGTCTGGGATTCACTATGGCTACACCTTC.

As DNA, the CDR3 is TGTGCCAGCAGCTTCTGGCCGTACAATGAGCAGTTCTTC. Encoded protein: CASSFWPYNEQFF. The rearrangement joins TRBV7-2 to TRBJ2-1, with unresolved D. Per germline, CDR1 SGHTA and CDR2 FQGNSA. The CDR3 contains 13 residues. The V and J ends lost 3 bases and 4 bases respectively, with 7 bases between them.